The present entry profiles one T cell receptor beta chain with its context. Then a second PCR, running about 7 to 11 cycles, was carried out with a sample-barcoded 5' primer and a J-beta primer mix. Each CDR3 protein gets one entry after TCRdb re-called the 5' RACE reads with MiXCR. This sample carries under 2,000,000 distinct CDR3 sequences, roughly 52% of them seen once, and the ten largest clones take roughly 2%. This sample is part of a study of blood T cells in healthy people across ages. The sequencing sample was made of blood. The clonotype originates from a middle-aged woman in good health.

CDR3 sequence reads: CARSIRTTGPTYNEQFF. The CDR3 DNA reads as TGTGCCAGATCAATAAGAACGACAGGGCCTACCTACAATGAGCAGTTCTTC. The chain uses TRBV21-1 and TRBJ2-1; the table gives TRBD1 as D, unverified against the DNA. TRBV21-1 is noted as a pseudogene. The length of the CDR3 is 17 residues.